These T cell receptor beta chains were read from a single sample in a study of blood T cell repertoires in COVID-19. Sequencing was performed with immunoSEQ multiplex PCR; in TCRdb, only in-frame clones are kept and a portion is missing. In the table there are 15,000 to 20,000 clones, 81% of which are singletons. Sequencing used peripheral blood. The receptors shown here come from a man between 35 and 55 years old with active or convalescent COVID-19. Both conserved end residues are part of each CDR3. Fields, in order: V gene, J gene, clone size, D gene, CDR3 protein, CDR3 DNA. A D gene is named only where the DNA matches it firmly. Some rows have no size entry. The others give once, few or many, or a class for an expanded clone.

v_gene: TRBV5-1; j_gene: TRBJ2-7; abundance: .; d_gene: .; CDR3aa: CATRAPEGYEQYF; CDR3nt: TGCGCCACCCGGGCCCCCGAGGGATACGAGCAGTACTTC
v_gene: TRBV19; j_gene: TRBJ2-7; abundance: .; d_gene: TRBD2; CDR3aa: CASSISASGGLSYEQYF; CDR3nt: TGTGCCAGTAGTATTTCGGCTAGCGGGGGGCTCTCCTACGAGCAGTACTTC
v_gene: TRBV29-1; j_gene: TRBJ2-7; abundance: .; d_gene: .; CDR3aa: CSVQGTLTYEQYF; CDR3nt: TGCAGCGTTCAGGGAACCCTAACCTACGAGCAGTACTTC
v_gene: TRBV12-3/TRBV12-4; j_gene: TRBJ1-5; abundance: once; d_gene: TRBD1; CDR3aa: CASRPTGEQPQHF; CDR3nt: TGTGCCAGCAGACCGACAGGGGAACAGCCCCAGCATTTT
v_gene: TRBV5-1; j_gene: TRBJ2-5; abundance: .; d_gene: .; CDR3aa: CASSVLPDGWQETQYF; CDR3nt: TGCGCCAGCAGCGTACTCCCCGACGGGTGGCAAGAGACCCAGTACTTC
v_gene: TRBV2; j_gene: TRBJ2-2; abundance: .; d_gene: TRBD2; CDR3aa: CAGLGGTSGGAAGELFF; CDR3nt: TGTGCCGGCCTAGGAGGGACTAGCGGGGGGGCCGCCGGGGAGCTGTTTTTT
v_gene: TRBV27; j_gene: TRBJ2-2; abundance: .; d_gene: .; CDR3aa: CASSSITGLNTGELFF; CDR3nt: TGTGCCAGCAGTTCCATTACAGGGCTCAACACCGGGGAGCTGTTTTTT
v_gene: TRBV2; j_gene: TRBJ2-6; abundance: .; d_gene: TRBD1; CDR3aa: CASRTPGQGTAGANVLTF; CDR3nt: TGTGCCAGCAGGACTCCCGGACAGGGTACCGCTGGGGCCAACGTCCTGACTTTC
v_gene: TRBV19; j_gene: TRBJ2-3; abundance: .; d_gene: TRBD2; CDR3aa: CASSPRTSGNTNTDTQYF; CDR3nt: TGTGCCAGTAGTCCCCGGACTAGCGGGAATACTAACACAGATACGCAGTATTTT
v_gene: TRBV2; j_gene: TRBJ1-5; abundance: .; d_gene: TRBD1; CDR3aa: CASSERTGAGQPQHF; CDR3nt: TGTGCCAGCAGTGAAAGGACAGGGGCAGGACAGCCCCAGCATTTT
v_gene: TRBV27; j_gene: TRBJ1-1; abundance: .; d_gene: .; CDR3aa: CASLHRRQGNTEAFF; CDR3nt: TGTGCCAGCCTTCATCGGCGGCAGGGGAACACTGAAGCTTTCTTT
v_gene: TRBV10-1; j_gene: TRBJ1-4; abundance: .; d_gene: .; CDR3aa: CASSESAGRNEKLFF; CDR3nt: TGCGCCAGCAGTGAGTCAGCGGGGAGAAATGAAAAACTGTTTTTT
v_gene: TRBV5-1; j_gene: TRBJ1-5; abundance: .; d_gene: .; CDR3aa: CASSKEGRGNQPQHF; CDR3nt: TGCGCCAGCAGCAAGGAGGGGCGAGGCAATCAGCCCCAGCATTTT
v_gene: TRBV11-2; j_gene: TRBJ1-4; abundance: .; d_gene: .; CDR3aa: CASSLLGGGSNEKLFF; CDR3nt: TGTGCCAGCAGCTTATTGGGAGGAGGATCCAATGAAAAACTGTTTTTT
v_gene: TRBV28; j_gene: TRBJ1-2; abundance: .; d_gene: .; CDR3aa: CASSRLNYGYTF; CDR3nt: TGTGCCAGCTCGAGGCTTAACTATGGCTACACCTTC
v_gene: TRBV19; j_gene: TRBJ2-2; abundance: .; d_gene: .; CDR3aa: CASSIRDRRNTGELFF; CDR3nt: TGTGCCAGTAGTATCCGAGACAGGAGAAACACCGGGGAGCTGTTTTTT
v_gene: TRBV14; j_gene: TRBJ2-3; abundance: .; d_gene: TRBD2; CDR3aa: CASSQDYKRGVPNTQYF; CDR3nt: TGTGCCAGCAGCCAAGATTATAAGCGGGGGGTCCCGAATACGCAGTATTTT
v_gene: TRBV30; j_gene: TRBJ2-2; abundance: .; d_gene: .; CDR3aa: CAWSHRGGVVGELFF; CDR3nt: TGTGCCTGGAGCCATAGGGGGGGTGTCGTCGGGGAGCTGTTTTTT
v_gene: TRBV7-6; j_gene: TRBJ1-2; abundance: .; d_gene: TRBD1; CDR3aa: CASSLDAGGGYTF; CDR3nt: TGTGCCAGCAGCTTAGATGCAGGGGGTGGCTACACCTTC
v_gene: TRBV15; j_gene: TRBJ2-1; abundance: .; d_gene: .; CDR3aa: CATSRGQEPTNEQFF; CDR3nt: TGTGCCACCAGCAGAGGACAGGAGCCTACGAATGAGCAGTTCTTC
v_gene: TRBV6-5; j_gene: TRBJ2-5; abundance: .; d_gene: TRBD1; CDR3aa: CASSFQGQAFETQYF; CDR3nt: TGTGCCAGCAGTTTCCAGGGACAGGCCTTTGAGACCCAGTACTTC
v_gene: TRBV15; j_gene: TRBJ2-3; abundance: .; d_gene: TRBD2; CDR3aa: CATSRGTSGGTDTQYF; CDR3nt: TGTGCCACCAGTCGTGGGACTAGCGGGGGCACAGATACGCAGTATTTT
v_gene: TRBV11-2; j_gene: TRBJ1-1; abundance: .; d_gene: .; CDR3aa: CASSLPGSMNTEAFF; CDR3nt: TGTGCCAGCAGCTTACCGGGATCCATGAACACTGAAGCTTTCTTT
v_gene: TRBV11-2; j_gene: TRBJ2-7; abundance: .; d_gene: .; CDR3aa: CASSLDRVNEQYF; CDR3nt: TGTGCCAGCAGCCTGGACAGAGTTAACGAGCAGTACTTC
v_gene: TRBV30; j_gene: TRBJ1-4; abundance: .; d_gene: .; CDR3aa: CAWSSGTRDTREKLFF; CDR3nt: TGTGCCTGGAGCTCAGGGACCCGGGACACGCGTGAAAAACTGTTTTTT
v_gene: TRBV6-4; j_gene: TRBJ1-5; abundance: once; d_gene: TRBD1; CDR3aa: CASSEPSGTGSSNQPQHF; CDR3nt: TGTGCCAGCAGTGAACCCTCCGGGACAGGGAGTAGCAATCAGCCCCAGCATTTT
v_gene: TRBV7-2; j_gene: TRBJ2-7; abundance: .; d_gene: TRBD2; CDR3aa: CASSLGAGTSLHYEQYF; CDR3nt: TGTGCCAGCAGCTTGGGTGCCGGGACTAGCCTACACTACGAGCAGTACTTC
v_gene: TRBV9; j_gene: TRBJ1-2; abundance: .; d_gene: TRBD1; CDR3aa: CASSAWTGPGYTF; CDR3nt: TGTGCCAGCAGCGCTTGGACAGGCCCTGGCTACACCTTC
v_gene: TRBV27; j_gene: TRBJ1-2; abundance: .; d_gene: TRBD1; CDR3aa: CASSQRQGGYTF; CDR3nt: TGTGCCAGCAGCCAACGACAGGGCGGCTACACCTTC
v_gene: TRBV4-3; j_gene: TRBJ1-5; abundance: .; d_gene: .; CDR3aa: CASSQDGLRNQPQHF; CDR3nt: TGCGCCAGCAGCCAAGATGGGCTACGCAATCAGCCCCAGCATTTT
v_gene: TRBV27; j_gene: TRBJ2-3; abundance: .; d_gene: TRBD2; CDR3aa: CASSFRKRGAADTQYF; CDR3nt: TGTGCCAGCAGTTTCCGGAAGCGGGGGGCAGCAGATACGCAGTATTTT
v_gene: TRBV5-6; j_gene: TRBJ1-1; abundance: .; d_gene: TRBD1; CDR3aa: CASILSGTGTVAFF; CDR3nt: TGTGCCAGCATCCTATCCGGGACAGGAACTGTCGCTTTCTTT
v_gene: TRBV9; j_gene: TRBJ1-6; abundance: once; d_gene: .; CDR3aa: CASSDPHEQGNNSPLHF; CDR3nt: TGTGCCAGCAGTGACCCACATGAACAGGGAAATAATTCACCCCTCCACTTT
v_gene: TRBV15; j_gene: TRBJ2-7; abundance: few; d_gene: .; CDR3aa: CATSKPNSYEQYF; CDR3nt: TGTGCCACCAGCAAGCCGAATTCCTACGAGCAGTACTTC
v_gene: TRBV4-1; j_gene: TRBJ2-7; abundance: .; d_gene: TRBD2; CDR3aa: CASSQASGLAGREQYF; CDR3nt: TGCGCCAGCAGCCAAGCCTCGGGACTAGCGGGGCGTGAGCAGTACTTC
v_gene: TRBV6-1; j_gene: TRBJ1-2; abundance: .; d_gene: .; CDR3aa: CASSEQGPQTIYTF; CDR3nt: TGTGCCAGCAGTGAGCAGGGGCCGCAGACCATCTACACCTTC
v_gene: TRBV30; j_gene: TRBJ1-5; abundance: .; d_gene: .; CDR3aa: CAWSLNRDQPQHF; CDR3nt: TGTGCCTGGAGCTTAAACAGGGATCAGCCCCAGCATTTT
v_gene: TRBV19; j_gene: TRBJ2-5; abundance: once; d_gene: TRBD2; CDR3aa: CASINRNSGGPGGEETQYF; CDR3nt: TGTGCCAGTATAAATCGGAATAGCGGGGGGCCAGGAGGGGAAGAGACCCAGTACTTC
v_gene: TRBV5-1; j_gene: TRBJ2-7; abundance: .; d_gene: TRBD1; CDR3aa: CASSSNPDRATYEQYF; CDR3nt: TGCGCCAGCAGTTCTAACCCAGACAGGGCCACCTACGAGCAGTACTTC
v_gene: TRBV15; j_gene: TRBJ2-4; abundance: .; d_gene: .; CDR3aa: CATSRDFFAKNIQYF; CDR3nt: TGTGCCACCAGCAGGGACTTCTTTGCCAAAAACATTCAGTACTTC
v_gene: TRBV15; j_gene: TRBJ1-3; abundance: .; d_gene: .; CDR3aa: CATSKGQSHSGNTIYF; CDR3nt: TGTGCCACCAGCAAAGGACAGAGCCACTCTGGAAACACCATATATTTT
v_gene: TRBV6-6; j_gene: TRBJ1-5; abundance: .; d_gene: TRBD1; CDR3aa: CASSPRGQVTEPQHF; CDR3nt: TGTGCCAGCAGTCCAAGGGGACAGGTCACCGAGCCCCAGCATTTT
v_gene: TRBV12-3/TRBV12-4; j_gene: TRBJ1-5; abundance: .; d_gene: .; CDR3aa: CASSKTRDQPQHF; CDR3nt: TGTGCCAGCAGCAAGACTCGCGATCAGCCCCAGCATTTT
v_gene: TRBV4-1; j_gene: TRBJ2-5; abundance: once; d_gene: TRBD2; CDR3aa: CASSWSLGGEETQYF; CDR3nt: TGCGCCAGCAGTTGGTCTTTGGGAGGGGAAGAGACCCAGTACTTC
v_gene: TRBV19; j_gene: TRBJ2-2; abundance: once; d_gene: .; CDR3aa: CASSDQVQTNTGELFF; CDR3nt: TGTGCCAGTAGTGATCAGGTGCAAACGAACACCGGGGAGCTGTTTTTT
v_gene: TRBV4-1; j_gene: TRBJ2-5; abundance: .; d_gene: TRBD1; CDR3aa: CASSPPLLQGETQYF; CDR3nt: TGCGCCAGCAGCCCCCCCCTGTTACAGGGGGAGACCCAGTACTTC
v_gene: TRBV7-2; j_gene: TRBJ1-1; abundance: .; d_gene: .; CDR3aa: CASSRGQNTEAFF; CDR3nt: TGTGCCAGCAGCCGCGGACAGAACACTGAAGCTTTCTTT
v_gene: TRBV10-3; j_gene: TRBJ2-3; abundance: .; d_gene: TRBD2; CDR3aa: CAISEGLARDTQYF; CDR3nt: TGTGCCATCAGTGAGGGACTAGCGAGAGATACGCAGTATTTT
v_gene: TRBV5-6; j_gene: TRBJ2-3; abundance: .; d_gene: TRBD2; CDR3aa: CASSGSARGGRTDTQYF; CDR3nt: TGTGCCAGCAGCGGCTCGGCGCGGGGGGGCCGTACAGATACGCAGTATTTT
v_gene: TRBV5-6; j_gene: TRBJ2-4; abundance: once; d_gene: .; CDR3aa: CASSLVKGGKSKNIQYF; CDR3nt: TGTGCCAGCAGCTTGGTTAAGGGAGGAAAATCCAAAAACATTCAGTACTTC
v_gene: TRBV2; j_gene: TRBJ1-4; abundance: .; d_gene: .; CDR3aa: CASTGRENEKLFF; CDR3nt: TGTGCCAGCACGGGCAGGGAAAATGAAAAACTGTTTTTT
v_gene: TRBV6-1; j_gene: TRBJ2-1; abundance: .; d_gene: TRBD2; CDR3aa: CASSERGYPYNEQFF; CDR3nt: TGTGCCAGCAGTGAGCGGGGGTACCCCTACAATGAGCAGTTCTTC
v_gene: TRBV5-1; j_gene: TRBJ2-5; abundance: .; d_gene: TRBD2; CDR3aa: CASSSLSGGPGETQYF; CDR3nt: TGCGCCAGCAGCTCTCTTAGCGGGGGCCCGGGAGAGACCCAGTACTTC
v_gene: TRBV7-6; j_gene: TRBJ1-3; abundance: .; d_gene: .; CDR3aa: CASSLGGVPPGNTIYF; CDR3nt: TGTGCCAGCAGCTTAGGGGGGGTGCCACCTGGAAACACCATATATTTT
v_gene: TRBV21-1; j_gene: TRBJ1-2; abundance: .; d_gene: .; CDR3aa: CASSKRKRPVGNTNYGYTF; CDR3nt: TGTGCCAGCAGCAAAAGGAAAAGGCCCGTCGGGAATACTAACTATGGCTACACCTTC